These T cell receptor beta chains were read from a single sample in a study of T-cell reconstitution after alpha-beta-depleted transplantation in children. TCRdb analysed the PCR reads with MiXCR anew, one entry per CDR3 protein. The data contain around 960,000 distinct CDR3 sequences, about 29% of them singletons. Sequences were derived from PBMCs, mostly from graft donor cells, sampled 360 days after TCRalphabeta/CD19-depleted stem cell transplant. These receptors came from a boy younger than two who had a stem cell transplant for SCID, so the T cells may come from the graft donor. The CDR3 runs from the conserved cysteine through the conserved F or W. The D gene is left open where the match is weak. Expanded clones are given a class, and other clones once, few, many or no size at all.

clone size: -
J gene: TRBJ2-7
D gene: -
V gene: TRBV27
CDR3 protein: CASSLGRVSGEQYF
CDR3 DNA: TGTGCCAGCAGTTTAGGCAGGGTGTCTGGCGAGCAGTACTTC

clone size: few
J gene: TRBJ2-1
D gene: -
V gene: TRBV5-5
CDR3 protein: CASSFMKEVQFF
CDR3 DNA: TGTGCCAGCAGCTTCATGAAGGAGGTGCAGTTCTTC

clone size: -
J gene: TRBJ2-2
D gene: -
V gene: TRBV6-1
CDR3 protein: CASTFSGNTGELFF
CDR3 DNA: TGTGCCAGCACCTTTTCGGGGAACACCGGGGAGCTGTTTTTT

clone size: few
J gene: TRBJ2-5
D gene: TRBD1
V gene: TRBV5-1
CDR3 protein: CASSLVGQLQETQYF
CDR3 DNA: TGCGCCAGCAGCCTGGTGGGACAGTTACAAGAGACCCAGTACTTC

clone size: -
J gene: TRBJ2-2
D gene: -
V gene: TRBV12-3/TRBV12-4
CDR3 protein: CASTGEGFTGELFF
CDR3 DNA: TGTGCCAGCACAGGAGAGGGCTTCACCGGGGAGCTGTTTTTT

clone size: few
J gene: TRBJ1-1
D gene: -
V gene: TRBV7-2
CDR3 protein: CASRLRRGDTEAFF
CDR3 DNA: TGTGCCAGCAGGCTTCGAAGGGGTGACACTGAAGCTTTCTTT

clone size: -
J gene: TRBJ2-3
D gene: TRBD1
V gene: TRBV5-1
CDR3 protein: CASSLIPTGIATDTQYF
CDR3 DNA: TGCGCCAGCAGCTTGATTCCGACAGGGATCGCCACAGATACGCAGTATTTT

clone size: few
J gene: TRBJ2-7
D gene: -
V gene: TRBV5-6
CDR3 protein: CASSLEVSEQYF
CDR3 DNA: TGTGCCAGCAGCTTGGAAGTCAGTGAGCAGTACTTC

clone size: few
J gene: TRBJ2-1
D gene: TRBD2
V gene: TRBV7-3
CDR3 protein: CASSLLGLAGSYNEQFF
CDR3 DNA: TGTGCCAGCAGCTTACTCGGACTAGCGGGGAGCTACAATGAGCAGTTCTTC

clone size: -
J gene: TRBJ2-2
D gene: -
V gene: TRBV24-1
CDR3 protein: CAYPRTPNTGELFF
CDR3 DNA: TGTGCCTACCCACGAACCCCGAACACCGGGGAGCTGTTTTTT

clone size: -
J gene: TRBJ2-2
D gene: TRBD1
V gene: TRBV5-1
CDR3 protein: CASSPGTATNTGELFF
CDR3 DNA: TGCGCCAGCAGCCCCGGGACAGCAACGAACACCGGGGAGCTGTTTTTT

clone size: few
J gene: TRBJ2-5
D gene: -
V gene: TRBV20-1
CDR3 protein: CSASKGVETQYF
CDR3 DNA: TGCAGTGCTAGCAAGGGGGTTGAGACCCAGTACTTC

clone size: -
J gene: TRBJ1-3
D gene: -
V gene: TRBV28
CDR3 protein: CASIAPPGSTSGNTIYF
CDR3 DNA: TGTGCCAGCATAGCCCCCCCGGGCAGCACCTCTGGAAACACCATATATTTT

clone size: few
J gene: TRBJ2-2
D gene: -
V gene: TRBV10-2
CDR3 protein: CASRASRTGELFF
CDR3 DNA: TGCGCCAGCAGAGCTTCAAGAACCGGGGAGCTGTTTTTT

clone size: -
J gene: TRBJ2-2
D gene: -
V gene: TRBV28
CDR3 protein: CASSFIGAPTGELFF
CDR3 DNA: TGTGCCAGCAGTTTTATTGGAGCCCCCACCGGGGAGCTGTTTTTT

clone size: -
J gene: TRBJ2-3
D gene: TRBD1
V gene: TRBV12-3/TRBV12-4
CDR3 protein: CASSFVQGAFTDTQYF
CDR3 DNA: TGTGCCAGCAGTTTTGTCCAGGGGGCATTCACAGATACGCAGTATTTT

clone size: few
J gene: TRBJ1-1
D gene: TRBD1
V gene: TRBV5-1
CDR3 protein: CASSLATGRTEAFF
CDR3 DNA: TGCGCCAGCAGCTTGGCGACAGGGAGGACTGAAGCTTTCTTT

clone size: -
J gene: TRBJ2-6
D gene: -
V gene: TRBV7-9
CDR3 protein: CASSYQKPGANVLTF
CDR3 DNA: TGTGCCAGCAGCTACCAGAAGCCTGGGGCCAACGTCCTGACTTTC

clone size: -
J gene: TRBJ2-7
D gene: -
V gene: TRBV5-5
CDR3 protein: CASTFRINGGPADEQYF
CDR3 DNA: TGTGCCAGCACCTTTCGGATAAATGGCGGCCCCGCCGACGAGCAGTACTTC

clone size: -
J gene: TRBJ2-5
D gene: -
V gene: TRBV20-1
CDR3 protein: CSARWPTSRWETQYF
CDR3 DNA: TGCAGTGCTAGGTGGCCAACCTCACGATGGGAGACCCAGTACTTC

clone size: -
J gene: TRBJ1-2
D gene: -
V gene: TRBV5-5
CDR3 protein: CASSLVGARGRDGYTF
CDR3 DNA: TGTGCCAGCAGCTTGGTTGGCGCCAGGGGAAGGGATGGCTACACCTTC

clone size: once
J gene: TRBJ1-5
D gene: -
V gene: TRBV3-1
CDR3 protein: CASSRTPQNQPQHF
CDR3 DNA: TGTGCCAGCAGTCGGACGCCCCAGAATCAGCCCCAGCATTTT

clone size: -
J gene: TRBJ2-7
D gene: -
V gene: TRBV29-1
CDR3 protein: CSVARYPESSYEQYF
CDR3 DNA: TGCAGCGTTGCGCGATACCCAGAGAGCTCCTACGAGCAGTACTTC

clone size: -
J gene: TRBJ2-7
D gene: -
V gene: TRBV20-1
CDR3 protein: CSARDKTPGAYEQYF
CDR3 DNA: TGCAGTGCTAGAGATAAAACCCCAGGAGCCTACGAGCAGTACTTC

clone size: -
J gene: TRBJ2-7
D gene: -
V gene: TRBV6-2/TRBV6-3
CDR3 protein: CASTRLDFPYEQYF
CDR3 DNA: TGTGCCAGCACCAGACTCGACTTCCCCTACGAGCAGTACTTC

clone size: many
J gene: TRBJ2-2
D gene: TRBD2
V gene: TRBV12-3/TRBV12-4
CDR3 protein: CASSPTSGVGGELFF
CDR3 DNA: TGTGCCAGCAGCCCCACTAGCGGGGTCGGCGGGGAGCTGTTTTTT

clone size: -
J gene: TRBJ2-1
D gene: TRBD2
V gene: TRBV6-4
CDR3 protein: CASSDGSGGRDEQFF
CDR3 DNA: TGTGCCAGCAGTGACGGGAGCGGGGGGCGGGATGAGCAGTTCTTC

clone size: -
J gene: TRBJ1-1
D gene: TRBD1
V gene: TRBV29-1
CDR3 protein: CSVHSRDRTEAFF
CDR3 DNA: TGCAGCGTTCACTCCCGGGACAGGACTGAAGCTTTCTTT

clone size: -
J gene: TRBJ2-7
D gene: -
V gene: TRBV27
CDR3 protein: CASRGLLYEQYF
CDR3 DNA: TGTGCCAGCAGGGGACTTCTCTACGAGCAGTACTTC

clone size: many
J gene: TRBJ2-1
D gene: -
V gene: TRBV12-3/TRBV12-4
CDR3 protein: CASSPTALHEQFF
CDR3 DNA: TGTGCCAGCAGCCCGACAGCGCTCCATGAGCAGTTCTTC

clone size: few
J gene: TRBJ2-7
D gene: TRBD1
V gene: TRBV6-5
CDR3 protein: CASSYSNRGLQEQYF
CDR3 DNA: TGTGCCAGCAGTTACTCGAACAGGGGCCTACAGGAGCAGTACTTC

clone size: -
J gene: TRBJ2-3
D gene: -
V gene: TRBV7-2
CDR3 protein: CASSPPDGRSTDTQYF
CDR3 DNA: TGTGCCAGCAGCCCGCCAGACGGACGTAGCACAGATACGCAGTATTTT